Listed here are 11 T cell receptor beta chains from one sample, sequenced in a study of blood T cell repertoires in COVID-19. Profiled with immunoSEQ multiplex PCR; TCRdb holds only in-frame clones, not every one. The sample lists fewer than 150,000 clones; about 87% were seen once. Sequenced input: peripheral blood. All receptors derive from a middle-aged woman with acute or convalescent COVID-19.

This sequence joins TRBV10-3 and TRBJ1-5, with D perhaps TRBD1 (5 bases). Germline-derived CDR1 and CDR2 are ENHRY and SYGVKD. Trimming removed 5 bases from V and 6 bases from J, with 11 bases in between. The length of the CDR3 is 13 residues. The CDR3 bases are TGTGCCATCAGTCCAGGGATGAGTCAGCCCCAGCATTTT. This encodes CAISPGMSQPQHF.

The genes are TRBV24-1 and TRBJ1-2; D is undetermined. Trimming took 5 bases from V and 6 from J, leaving 9 bases between them. The CDR3 contains 12 residues. Per the germline V gene, CDR1 is KGHDR and CDR2 is SFDVKD. The CDR3 sequence: CATSAGYDGYTF. For the CDR3, the DNA is TGTGCCACCAGTGCGGGGTATGATGGCTACACCTTC.

The chain combines TRBV30 with TRBJ2-1; TRBD2 aligns across 9 bases. The trim removed 2 bases at V and 4 bases at J, leaving 12 bases unmatched. CDR3 length equals 17 residues. The germline CDR1 and CDR2 sequences are GTSNPN and SVGIG (reference sequence). The CDR3 here is CAWSRSGGRRSYNEQFF. The CDR3 coding sequence is TGTGCCTGGAGTCGCAGCGGGGGGCGGAGGTCATACAATGAGCAGTTCTTC.

The J gene is TRBJ2-7, the V gene TRBV18; 10 nucleotides agree with TRBD2. J lost 3 bases, V lost 3 bases, and 8 bases had no gene match. Germline lookup yields CDR1 KGHSH and CDR2 LQKENI. CDR3 length: 16 residues. The CDR3 DNA sequence: TGTGCCAGCTCACCGGCACTAGCGGGAACAGGCTACGAGCAGTACTTC. Translated, it gives CASSPALAGTGYEQYF.

The chain is built from TRBV6-5 and TRBJ2-3; D might be TRBD2 (6 bases). Per germline, CDR1 MNHEY and CDR2 SVGAGI. V lost 6 bases and J lost 14, with 21 bases in between. The CDR3 runs 13 residues. Written as DNA, the CDR3 is TGTGCCAGCAGCCCCGGGACTCCTTCCTTCGTGTATTTT. Translation: CASSPGTPSFVYF.

The chain uses TRBV10-3 and TRBJ1-6; tentative D call: TRBD1 (6 bases). V was clipped by 10 bases and J by 7 bases, with 17 bases between them. The CDR3 consists of 14 residues. Germline CDR1 reads ENHRY; CDR2 reads SYGVKD. This chain's CDR3 is CATQQGSGNSPLHF. In DNA, the CDR3 is TGTGCCACTCAACAGGGATCCGGCAATTCACCCCTCCACTTT.

The chain carries TRBV6-6 and TRBJ2-7; D ambiguous. Trimming pared 2 bases from V and 5 bases from J, leaving 7 bases between. The CDR3 is 12 amino acids. Germline V gives CDR1 MNHNY, CDR2 SVGAGI (reference sequence). The CDR3 here is CASSYLYHEQYF. CDR3 nucleotides: TGTGCCAGCAGTTACCTTTATCACGAGCAGTACTTC.

The chain carries TRBV6-5 and TRBJ1-5; unclear D gene. Between the trimmed V and J ends, which lost 6 bases and 0 bases, there was a span of 9 bases. CDR1 is MNHEY and CDR2 is SVGAGI in the germline V gene. The CDR3 is made up of 14 amino acids. Here the CDR3 DNA reads TGTGCCAGCAGACAGCTCAATAGCAATCAGCCCCAGCATTTT. Residues: CASRQLNSNQPQHF.

Here the CDR3 reads CASSYSFVNQPQHF. The CDR3 bases are TGTGCCAGCAGTTACTCTTTCGTAAATCAGCCCCAGCATTTT. The rearrangement uses TRBV6-2 or TRBV6-3 and TRBJ1-5; D not certain. CDR3 length: 14 amino acids. Per germline, CDR1 MNHEY and CDR2 SVGEGT. V was trimmed by 0 bases and J by 4 bases, leaving 7 bases between them.

The sample holds a few counts of this clone. The V gene is TRBV7-9, the J gene TRBJ1-4, with D uncertain. V was cut by 3 bases and J by 6 bases, with 11 bases left in between. The CDR3 totals 14 residues. Germline V gives CDR1 SEHNR, CDR2 FQNEAQ (reference sequence). The CDR3 loop is CASSFLPPDEKLFF. The CDR3 DNA reads as TGTGCCAGCAGCTTCCTCCCCCCGGATGAAAAACTGTTTTTT.

In nucleotides, the CDR3 is TGTGCCTGGAGCGGACAGCATAACTATGGCTACACCTTC. Protein product: CAWSGQHNYGYTF. The gene calls are TRBV30 and TRBJ1-2, with D perhaps matching TRBD1 (6 bases). CDR3 length: 13 residues. Per germline, CDR1 GTSNPN and CDR2 SVGIG (reference sequence). V was clipped by 3 bases and J by 1 base, with 9 bases between them.